Below are 20 T cell receptor beta chains sequenced from a single sample in a study of blood T cell repertoires in COVID-19. Clones were sequenced by immunoSEQ multiplex PCR, and TCRdb holds only the in-frame ones, with some missing. The sample lists roughly 250,000 clones, 80% to 90% occurring once. Material for sequencing was peripheral blood. The receptors here all came from a woman aged 30 to 39 with COVID-19, enrolled during active disease.

The chain combines TRBV2 with TRBJ2-6; 8 bases agree with TRBD1. V was pared by 7 bases and J by 1 base, with 6 bases of the junction left unmatched. Germline V gene sequence: CDR1 SNHLY, CDR2 FYNNEI. The CDR3 is made up of 16 amino acids. The DNA for the CDR3 is TGTGCCAGCATGCGACAGGGGCTATCTGGGGCCAACGTCCTGACTTTC. Its protein product is CASMRQGLSGANVLTF.

The gene calls are TRBV30 and TRBJ1-1; 8 nucleotides match TRBD1. This CDR3 spans 15 amino acids. The trim removed 2 bases at V and 5 bases at J, leaving 10 bases unmatched. Germline assignment: CDR1 GTSNPN and CDR2 SVGIG (reference sequence). CDR3 sequence (DNA): TGTGCCTGGAGTACGAAGCAGACAGGGGTGACTGAAGCTTTCTTT. Protein: CAWSTKQTGVTEAFF. The whole variable domain, filled in from reference TRBV30 and TRBJ1-1, reads SQTIHQWPATLVQPVGSPLSLECTVEGTSNPNLYWYRQAAGRGLQLLFYSVGIGQISSEVPQNLSASRPQDRQFILSSKKLLLSDSGFYLCAWSTKQTGVTEAFFGQGTRLTVV.

The rearrangement joins TRBV12-5 to TRBJ1-4; no clear D gene. Germline assignment: CDR1 LGHNT and CDR2 FRNRAP. The CDR3 totals 18 residues. Trimming stripped 2 bases from V and 2 bases from J, with 18 bases between. In nucleotides, the CDR3 is TGTGCTAGTGGTTTGTCCTTTCAGGCGTCCCCTACTAATGAAAAACTGTTTTTT. Residues: CASGLSFQASPTNEKLFF. Complete variable domain (other parts from reference TRBV12-5 and TRBJ1-4): DARVTQTPRHKVTEMGQEVTMRCQPILGHNTVFWYRQTMMQGLELLAYFRNRAPLDDSGMPKDRFSAEMPDATLATLKIQPSEPRDSAVYFCASGLSFQASPTNEKLFFGSGTQLSVL.

V usage is TRBV6-1 and J usage is TRBJ2-7, with TRBD2 matching 10 bases. The J segment lost 3 bases and the V segment lost 2 bases, leaving 10 bases of the junction unmatched. The CDR3 runs 17 residues. CDR1 MNHNS and CDR2 SASEGT come from the germline V gene. CDR3 sequence: CASSEKGSGGTFYEQYF. The CDR3, as DNA: TGTGCCAGCAGTGAAAAGGGTAGCGGGGGGACCTTCTACGAGCAGTACTTC.

The J gene is TRBJ2-7, the V gene TRBV6-1; tentative D call: TRBD1 (6 bases). V dropped 2 bases and J dropped 2 bases, with 13 bases sitting between them. CDR1 and CDR2 from the germline V gene are MNHNS and SASEGT. CDR3 length: 15 amino acids. DNA for the CDR3: TGTGCCAGCAGTGAATACAGGGTATCCCCCTACGAGCAGTACTTC. It codes for CASSEYRVSPYEQYF.

This clone was observed once. The chain carries TRBV10-2 and TRBJ2-7, with TRBD2 matching over 8 bases. Germline V gene lookup returns CDR1 WSHSY and CDR2 SAAADI. The CDR3 runs to 14 residues. The trim removed 7 bases at V and 4 bases at J, leaving 9 bases unmatched. In nucleotides, the CDR3 is TGCGCCAGCAATCCGGGGGGGGGCAGATACGAGCAGTACTTC. Translation gives CASNPGGGRYEQYF.

The V gene is TRBV2, the J gene TRBJ1-5; D not certain. V lost 5 bases and J 4 bases, leaving 9 bases between the germline ends. The V gene's germline CDR1 is SNHLY and CDR2 FYNNEI. The CDR3 spans 13 residues. DNA of the CDR3: TGTGCCAGCAGTACCCACACGAATCAGCCCCAGCATTTT. Encoded protein: CASSTHTNQPQHF.

The rearrangement links TRBV7-9 to TRBJ1-2; 7 bases are a match to TRBD1. The CDR3 sequence is 15 residues long. Germline CDR1 and CDR2: SEHNR and FQNEAQ (reference sequence). V shed 3 bases, J shed 3 bases, and the junction held 7 bases outside the gene matches. The CDR3 DNA reads as TGTGCCAGCAGCTTCGGAGGGGGCGGTTACTATGGCTACACCTTC. Protein sequence: CASSFGGGGYYGYTF.

V and J are TRBV9 and TRBJ1-2; D is possibly TRBD1 (5 bases). CDR1 is SGDLS, CDR2 YYNGEE, per germline. Trimming removed 0 bases at V and 4 bases at J, with 10 bases between. CDR3 length: 14 amino acids. CDR3 loop: CASSVATGSYGYTF. CDR3 sequence (DNA): TGTGCCAGCAGCGTAGCTACAGGAAGCTATGGCTACACCTTC.

V is TRBV2 and J is TRBJ2-1; tentative D call: TRBD2 (5 bases). The CDR3 runs 15 residues. Per the germline V gene, CDR1 is SNHLY and CDR2 is FYNNEI. Trimming pared 5 bases from V and 0 bases from J, leaving 11 bases between. In DNA form, the CDR3 reads TGTGCCAGCAGTACTACTAGGAGCTCCTACAATGAGCAGTTCTTC. Its translation: CASSTTRSSYNEQFF.

A single count supports this clone. V gene TRBV27 combines with J gene TRBJ2-7; 10 bases line up with TRBD2. Germline assignment: CDR1 MNHEY and CDR2 SMNVEV (reference sequence). J was trimmed by 5 bases and V by 2 bases; bases with no gene match: 6. The length of the CDR3 is 15 residues. In DNA, the CDR3 is TGTGCCAGCAGTTTAATCGTAGGACTAGCGGACGAGCAGTACTTC. It translates to CASSLIVGLADEQYF.

The CDR3 region is CASSLGRTGHYEQYF. For the CDR3, the DNA is TGTGCCAGCAGCCTCGGGAGAACCGGTCACTACGAGCAGTACTTC. The chain recombines TRBV3-1 (or the pseudogene TRBV3-2) with TRBJ2-7; a weak D match, TRBD2 (6 bases). Germline V CDR1 and CDR2: LGHDT, YNNKEL (reference sequence). Trimming stripped 4 bases from V and 3 bases from J, with 16 bases between. The CDR3 runs 15 residues.

The chain uses TRBV2 and TRBJ1-6; maybe TRBD1 (5 bases). The CDR3 is made up of 13 amino acids. Trimming pared 8 bases from V and 8 bases from J, leaving 13 bases between. Per the germline V gene, CDR1 is SNHLY and CDR2 is FYNNEI. This CDR3 reads CASQGVVDSPLHF. The DNA of the CDR3 is TGTGCCAGCCAAGGGGTTGTAGATTCACCCCTCCACTTT.

This sequence joins TRBV2 and TRBJ2-7, with D tentatively TRBD1 (5 bases). The V and J ends lost 7 bases and 0 bases respectively, with 7 bases between them. The CDR3 totals 12 residues. Per the germline V gene, CDR1 is SNHLY and CDR2 is FYNNEI. For the CDR3, the DNA is TGTGCCAGCACGGACAACTCCTACGAGCAGTACTTC. Residues: CASTDNSYEQYF.

The J gene is TRBJ1-1, the V gene TRBV2; D is possibly TRBD1 (6 bases). The CDR3 has 13 amino acids. The V gene's germline CDR1 is SNHLY and CDR2 FYNNEI. V lost 7 bases and J 5 bases, leaving 14 bases between the germline ends. This CDR3 is CASTVGTRTEAFF. In DNA, the CDR3 is TGTGCCAGCACGGTTGGGACAAGGACTGAAGCTTTCTTT.

CDR3 sequence: CATTSLAGDTQYF. DNA of the CDR3: TGTGCCACCACATCACTAGCGGGAGATACGCAGTATTTT. V and J are TRBV19 and TRBJ2-3; TRBD2 matches at 9 bases. The CDR3 consists of 13 residues. Germline CDR1 reads LNHDA; CDR2 reads SQIVND (reference sequence). The trim removed 10 bases at V and 5 bases at J, leaving 7 bases unmatched.

About this clone itself: The same CDR3 arises from other DNA sequences in this sample as well. This chain joins TRBV5-4 and TRBJ2-7, with a weak D call TRBD1 (5 bases). The CDR3 consists of 12 residues. V shed 3 bases and J shed 2 bases, with 6 bases lying between them. The germline V gene has CDR1 SGHNT and CDR2 YYREEE (reference sequence). The CDR3 nucleotides are TGTGCCAGCAGCTGGGGCGCCTACGAGCAGTACTTC. Translating it yields CASSWGAYEQYF.

This sequence joins TRBV5-1 and TRBJ1-6; a weak D match, TRBD1 (5 bases). This CDR3 region has 16 residues. Trimming pared 1 base from V and 7 bases from J, leaving 15 bases between. Germline loops: CDR1 SGHRS, CDR2 YFSETQ. The CDR3 here is CASSLSSRAENSPLHF. In nucleotides, the CDR3 is TGCGCCAGCAGCTTGAGCTCCAGGGCGGAGAATTCACCCCTCCACTTT.

The V and J genes are TRBV4-2 and TRBJ2-7; no clear D. Between the trimmed V and J ends, which lost 0 bases and 2 bases, there was a span of 11 bases. Per germline, CDR1 LGHNA and CDR2 YNFKEQ. CDR3 length: 15 amino acids. Written as DNA, the CDR3 is TGTGCCAGCAGCCAAGATCTCTCCTCCCCCTACGAGCAGTACTTC. It codes for CASSQDLSSPYEQYF.

The chain links TRBV7-5 to TRBJ2-5; no DNA check was done on the table's D call, TRBD1. TRBV7-5 is marked as a pseudogene. The CDR3 extends over 16 amino acids. The CDR3 DNA sequence: TGTGTCAGAAGCTTAGCAGACAGGGGAGGCGAAGAGACCCAGTACTTC. Its protein product is CVRSLADRGGEETQYF.